This T cell receptor (beta chain) was captured in a study of blood T cells in healthy people across ages. This clonotype showed up just a few times. The antigen is unknown. Broader study findings: A greater number of naive CD4+ cells and higher diversity distinguished long-lived donors from aged donors.

A second about 6 to 12 cycle PCR used barcoded and J-beta primers. MiXCR, applied by TCRdb to the 5' RACE reads, yields one record per CDR3 protein. The sample contains approximately 800,000 distinct CDR3 sequences, about a quarter of which appear only once. This CDR3 is built from 16 residues. In germline, CDR1 is SGHRS, CDR2 YFSETQ. V lost 4 bases and J lost 4; bases outside the gene matches: 5. These data were likewise used in another study, on T cells of mothers and their children.

The V and J genes are TRBV5-1 and TRBJ2-2; TRBD1 matches at 12 bases. Sequencing was performed on blood. This sequence originates from a boy between 5 and 17 years old in good health. The CDR3 DNA reads TGCGCCAGCAGCGACCGGGACAGGGGGCCCACCGGGGAGCTGTTTTTT. Encoded protein: CASSDRDRGPTGELFF.